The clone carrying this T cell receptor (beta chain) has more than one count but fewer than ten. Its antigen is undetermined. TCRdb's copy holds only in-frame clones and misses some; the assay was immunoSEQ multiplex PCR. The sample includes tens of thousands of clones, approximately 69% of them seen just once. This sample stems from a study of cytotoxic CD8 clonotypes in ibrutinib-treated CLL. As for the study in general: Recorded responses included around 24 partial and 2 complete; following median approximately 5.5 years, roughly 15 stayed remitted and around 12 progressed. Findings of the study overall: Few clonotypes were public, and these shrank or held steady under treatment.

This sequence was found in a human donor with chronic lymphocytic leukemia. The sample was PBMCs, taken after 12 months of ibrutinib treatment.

The CDR3 reads CASSVPSPGYTF. CDR3 in DNA: TGTGCCAGCAGCGTCCCCTCCCCCGGCTACACCTTC. The rearrangement links TRBV9 to TRBJ1-2; D gene unclear. The CDR3 is made up of 12 amino acids. Trimming took 2 bases from V and 8 from J, leaving 10 bases between them. Germline V CDR1 and CDR2: SGDLS, YYNGEE. The whole variable domain, filled in from reference TRBV9 and TRBJ1-2, reads DSGVTQTPKHLITATGQRVTLRCSPRSGDLSVYWYQQSLDQGLQFLIQYYNGEERAKGNILERFSAQQFPDLHSELNLSSLELGDSALYFCASSVPSPGYTFGSGTRLTVV.